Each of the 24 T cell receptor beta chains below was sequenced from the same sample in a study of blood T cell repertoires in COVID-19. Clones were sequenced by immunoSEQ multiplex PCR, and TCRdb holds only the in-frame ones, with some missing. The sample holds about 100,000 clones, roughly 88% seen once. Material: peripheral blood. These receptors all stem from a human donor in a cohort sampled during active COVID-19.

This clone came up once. The CDR3 is CASSYGGGRETQYF. CDR3 in DNA: TGTGCCAGCAGTTACGGGGGGGGGAGAGAGACCCAGTACTTC. The chain uses TRBV6-6 and TRBJ2-5; 7 nucleotides line up with TRBD2. V gave up 2 bases and J gave up 4 bases; unmatched junction bases: 4. The CDR3 sequence is 14 residues long. Germline V gene sequence: CDR1 MNHNY, CDR2 SVGAGI (reference sequence).

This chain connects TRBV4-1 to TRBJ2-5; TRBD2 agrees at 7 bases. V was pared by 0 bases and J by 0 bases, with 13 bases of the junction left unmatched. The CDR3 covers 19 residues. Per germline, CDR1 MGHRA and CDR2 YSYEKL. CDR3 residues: CASSQEILGEGGYQETQYF. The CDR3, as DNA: TGCGCCAGCAGCCAAGAAATATTAGGGGAGGGAGGGTACCAAGAGACCCAGTACTTC.

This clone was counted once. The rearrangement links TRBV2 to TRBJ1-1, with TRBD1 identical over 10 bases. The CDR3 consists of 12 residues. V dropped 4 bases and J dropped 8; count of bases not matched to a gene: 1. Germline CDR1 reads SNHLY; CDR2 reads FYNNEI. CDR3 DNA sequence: TGTGCCAGCAGTGGACAGGGGGCCGAAGCTTTCTTT. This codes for CASSGQGAEAFF.

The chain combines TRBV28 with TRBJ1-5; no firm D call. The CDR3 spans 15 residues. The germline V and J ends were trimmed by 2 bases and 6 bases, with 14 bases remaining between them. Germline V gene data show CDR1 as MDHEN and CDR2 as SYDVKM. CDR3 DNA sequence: TGTGCCAGCAGTTTAAAAGGGCTGGGGAGTCAGCCCCAGCATTTT. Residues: CASSLKGLGSQPQHF. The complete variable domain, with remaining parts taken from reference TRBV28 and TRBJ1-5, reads DVKVTQSSRYLVKRTGEKVFLECVQDMDHENMFWYRQDPGLGLRLIYFSYDVKMKEKGDIPEGYSVSREKKERFSLILESASTNQTSMYLCASSLKGLGSQPQHFGDGTRLSIL.

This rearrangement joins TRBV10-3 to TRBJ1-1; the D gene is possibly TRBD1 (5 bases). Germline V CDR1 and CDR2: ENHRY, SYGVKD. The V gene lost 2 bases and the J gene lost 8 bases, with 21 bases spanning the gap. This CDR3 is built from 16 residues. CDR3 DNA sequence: TGTGCCATCAGTGAGACCCAAACACCCAGGTGGGGCGAAGCTTTCTTT. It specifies CAISETQTPRWGEAFF.

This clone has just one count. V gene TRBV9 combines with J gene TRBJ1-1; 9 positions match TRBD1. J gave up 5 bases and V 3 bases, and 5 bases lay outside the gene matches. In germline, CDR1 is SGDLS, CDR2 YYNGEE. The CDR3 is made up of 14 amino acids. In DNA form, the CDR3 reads TGTGCCAGCAGCGCCCCGACAGGGGGGACTGAAGCTTTCTTT. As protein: CASSAPTGGTEAFF.

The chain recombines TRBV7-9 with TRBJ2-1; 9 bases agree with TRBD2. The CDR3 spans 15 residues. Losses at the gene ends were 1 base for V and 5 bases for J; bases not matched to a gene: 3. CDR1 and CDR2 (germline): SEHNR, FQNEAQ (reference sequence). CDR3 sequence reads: CASSLGGGANNEQFF. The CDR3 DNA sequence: TGTGCCAGCAGCTTAGGCGGGGGGGCGAACAATGAGCAGTTCTTC.

The CDR3: CASSLLAGTYNEQFF. The DNA of the CDR3 is TGTGCCAGCAGCTTACTAGCGGGTACCTACAATGAGCAGTTCTTC. The rearrangement uses TRBV7-2 and TRBJ2-1, with 8 nucleotides matching TRBD2. Germline V gives CDR1 SGHTA, CDR2 FQGNSA. This CDR3 contains 15 residues. V gave up 2 bases and J gave up 2 bases; unmatched junction bases: 2.

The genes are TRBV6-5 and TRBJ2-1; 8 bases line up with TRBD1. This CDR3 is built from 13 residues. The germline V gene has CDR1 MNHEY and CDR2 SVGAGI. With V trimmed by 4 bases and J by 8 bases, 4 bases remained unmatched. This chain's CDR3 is CASSSDRDYEQFF. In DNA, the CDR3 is TGTGCCAGCAGTTCGGACAGGGACTATGAGCAGTTCTTC.

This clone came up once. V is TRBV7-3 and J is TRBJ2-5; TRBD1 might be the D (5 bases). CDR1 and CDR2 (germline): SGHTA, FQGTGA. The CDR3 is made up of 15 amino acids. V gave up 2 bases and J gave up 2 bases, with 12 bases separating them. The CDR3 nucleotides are TGTGCCAGCAGCTTAGGGGCAGGTGGACAAGAGACCCAGTACTTC. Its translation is CASSLGAGGQETQYF. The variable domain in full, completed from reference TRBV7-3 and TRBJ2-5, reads GAGVSQTPSNKVTEKGKYVELRCDPISGHTALYWYRQSLGQGPEFLIYFQGTGAADDSGLPNDRFFAVRPEGSVSTLKIQRTERGDSAVYLCASSLGAGGQETQYFGPGTRLLVL.

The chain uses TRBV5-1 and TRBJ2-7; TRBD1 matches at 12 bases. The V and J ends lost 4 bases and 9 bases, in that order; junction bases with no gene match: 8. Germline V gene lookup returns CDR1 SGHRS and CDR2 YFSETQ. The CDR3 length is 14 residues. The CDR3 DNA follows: TGCGCCAGCAGCCCCCGGGACAGGGGGCGAGGGCAGTACTTC. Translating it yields CASSPRDRGRGQYF.

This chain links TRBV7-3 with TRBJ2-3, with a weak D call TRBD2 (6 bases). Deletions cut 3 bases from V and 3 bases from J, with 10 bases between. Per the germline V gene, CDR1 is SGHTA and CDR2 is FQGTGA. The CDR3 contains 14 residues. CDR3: CASSLGLRTDTQYF. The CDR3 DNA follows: TGTGCCAGCAGCTTGGGACTCCGGACAGATACGCAGTATTTT.

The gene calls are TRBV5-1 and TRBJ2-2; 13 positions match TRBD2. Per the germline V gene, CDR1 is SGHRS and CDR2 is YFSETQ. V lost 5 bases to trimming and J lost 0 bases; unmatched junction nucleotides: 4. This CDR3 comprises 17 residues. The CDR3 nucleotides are TGCGCCAGCAGAACCGGACTAGCGGGGGCGAACACCGGGGAGCTGTTTTTT. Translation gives CASRTGLAGANTGELFF.

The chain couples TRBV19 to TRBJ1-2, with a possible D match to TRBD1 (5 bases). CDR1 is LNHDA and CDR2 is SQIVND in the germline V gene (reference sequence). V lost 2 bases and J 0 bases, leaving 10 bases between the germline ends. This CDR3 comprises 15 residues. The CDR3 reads CASSISTETNYGYTF. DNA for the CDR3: TGTGCCAGTAGTATATCGACAGAAACTAACTATGGCTACACCTTC.

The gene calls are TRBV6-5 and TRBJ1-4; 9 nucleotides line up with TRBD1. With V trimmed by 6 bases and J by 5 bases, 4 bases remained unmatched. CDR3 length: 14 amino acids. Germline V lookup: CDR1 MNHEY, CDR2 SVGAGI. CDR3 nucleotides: TGTGCCAGCAGACGACAGGGGGGAAATGAAAAACTGTTTTTT. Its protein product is CASRRQGGNEKLFF.

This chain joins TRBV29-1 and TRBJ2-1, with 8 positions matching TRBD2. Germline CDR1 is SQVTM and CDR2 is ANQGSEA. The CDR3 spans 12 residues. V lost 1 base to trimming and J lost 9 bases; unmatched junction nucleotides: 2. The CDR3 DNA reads TGCAGCGTTGAAGGACTAGCGCGTGAGCAGTTCTTC. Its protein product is CSVEGLAREQFF.

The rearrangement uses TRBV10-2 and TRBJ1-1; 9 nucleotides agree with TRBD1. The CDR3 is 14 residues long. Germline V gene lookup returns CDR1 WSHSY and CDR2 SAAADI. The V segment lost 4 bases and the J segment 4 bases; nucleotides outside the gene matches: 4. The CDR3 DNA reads TGCGCCAGCAGTGGGGGACAGGGAAGCACTGAAGCTTTCTTT. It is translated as CASSGGQGSTEAFF.

The CDR3 reads CASRGLPRTGELFF. CDR3 in DNA: TGTGCCAGCAGGGGACTACCCAGAACCGGGGAGCTGTTTTTT. The gene calls are TRBV2 and TRBJ2-2, with 7 bases matching TRBD2. This CDR3 contains 14 residues. CDR1 and CDR2 from the germline V gene are SNHLY and FYNNEI. With V trimmed by 6 bases and J by 5 bases, 6 bases remained unmatched.

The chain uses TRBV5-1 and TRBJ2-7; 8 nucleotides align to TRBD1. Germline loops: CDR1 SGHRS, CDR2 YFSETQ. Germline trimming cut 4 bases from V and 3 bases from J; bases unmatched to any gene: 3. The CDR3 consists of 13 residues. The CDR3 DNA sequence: TGCGCCAGCAGCGTAACAGGGGGCTACGAGCAGTACTTC. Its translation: CASSVTGGYEQYF. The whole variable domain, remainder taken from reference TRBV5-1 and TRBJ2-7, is KAGVTQTPRYLIKTRGQQVTLSCSPISGHRSVSWYQQTPGQGLQFLFEYFSETQRNKGNFPGRFSGRQFSNSRSEMNVSTLELGDSALYLCASSVTGGYEQYFGPGTRLTVT.

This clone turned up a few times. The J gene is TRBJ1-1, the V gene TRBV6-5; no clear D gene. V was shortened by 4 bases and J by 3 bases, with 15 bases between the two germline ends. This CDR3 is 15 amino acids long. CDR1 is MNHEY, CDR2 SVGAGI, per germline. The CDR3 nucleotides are TGTGCCAGCAGTTCCCCCAGGCGCCGCTACACTGAAGCTTTCTTT. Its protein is CASSSPRRRYTEAFF.

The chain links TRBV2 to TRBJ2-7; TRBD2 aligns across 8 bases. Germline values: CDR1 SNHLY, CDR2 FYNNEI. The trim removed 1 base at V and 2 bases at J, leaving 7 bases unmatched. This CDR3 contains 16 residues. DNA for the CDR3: TGTGCCAGCAGTGAAGGACCGCGGGGGGAGGCCTACGAGCAGTACTTC. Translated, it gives CASSEGPRGEAYEQYF.

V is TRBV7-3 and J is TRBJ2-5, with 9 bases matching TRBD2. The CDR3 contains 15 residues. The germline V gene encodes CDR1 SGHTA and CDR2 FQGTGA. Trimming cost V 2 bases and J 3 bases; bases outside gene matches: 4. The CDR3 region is CASSLGGLAKETQYF. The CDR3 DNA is TGTGCCAGCAGCTTAGGGGGACTAGCAAAAGAGACCCAGTACTTC.

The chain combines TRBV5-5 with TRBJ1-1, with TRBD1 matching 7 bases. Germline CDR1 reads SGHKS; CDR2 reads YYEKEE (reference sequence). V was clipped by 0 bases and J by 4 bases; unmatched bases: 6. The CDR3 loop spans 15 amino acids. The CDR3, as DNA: TGTGCCAGCAGCTTGGTAGGGGGCCTGAGCACTGAAGCTTTCTTT. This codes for CASSLVGGLSTEAFF.

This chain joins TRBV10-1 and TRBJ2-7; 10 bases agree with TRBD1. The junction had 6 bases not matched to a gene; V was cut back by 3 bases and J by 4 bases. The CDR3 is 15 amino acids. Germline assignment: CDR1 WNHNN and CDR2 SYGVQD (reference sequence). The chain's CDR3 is CASSDGGQGGYEQYF. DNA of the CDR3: TGCGCCAGCAGTGACGGTGGACAGGGGGGGTACGAGCAGTACTTC.